This T cell receptor beta chain was identified in a study of cytomegalovirus exposure and HLA in healthy donors. CDR3 length equals 16 residues. The V end lost 4 bases, the J end lost 1 base, and 16 bases lay between the germline ends. Germline V gives CDR1 SGHNT, CDR2 YENEEA. The PCR ran on 60 Vbeta and 13 Jbeta primers. Profiling relied on immunoSEQ multiplex PCR, and the TCRdb table lists in-frame clones only, not all of them. This sample has 200,000 to 250,000 clones, with about 80% found just once. The origin of this receptor is a woman in her thirties or forties in good health and CMV-seronegative. The sequenced sample consisted of PBMCs. The gene calls are TRBV11-3 and TRBJ1-1; tentative D call: TRBD1 (5 bases). The CDR3 is CASSSLRGMPNTEAFF. As DNA, the CDR3 is TGTGCCAGCAGCTCATTAAGGGGAATGCCGAACACTGAAGCTTTCTTT. The complete variable domain, with remaining parts taken from reference TRBV11-3 and TRBJ1-1, reads EAGVVQSPRYKIIEKKQPVAFWCNPISGHNTLYWYLQNLGQGPELLIRYENEEAVDDSQLPKDRFSAERLKGVDSTLKIQPAELGDSAVYLCASSSLRGMPNTEAFFGQGTRLTVV.